This record looks at one TCR beta chain sequence and its context. What it recognizes is unknown. This table comes from immunoSEQ multiplex PCR, and its TCRdb copy is limited to in-frame clones, with some not included. The data contain over 95,000 clones, around 84% of them singletons. Pooled in the analysis were second doses at about 4 or about 12 weeks. Trimming left V 5 bases short and J 0 bases short, with 16 bases between. Looked up from germline, CDR1 is MNHNY and CDR2 is SVGAGI (reference sequence). The CDR3 contains 16 residues. The data are from a study of T cell responses to AZD1222 COVID-19 vaccine. General study results and limits: White British ancestry dominated among donors, who included more females, and clonal diversity was possibly underestimated.

J is TRBJ1-1 and V is TRBV6-6; D remains unclear. Source: peripheral blood, taken 28 days after the second AZD1222 dose. This TCR was sampled from an adult who received the AZD1222 COVID-19 vaccine. The CDR3 loop reads CASSRNPGSLNTEAFF. CDR3 coding DNA: TGTGCCAGCAGTCGAAACCCTGGGAGTTTGAACACTGAAGCTTTCTTT.